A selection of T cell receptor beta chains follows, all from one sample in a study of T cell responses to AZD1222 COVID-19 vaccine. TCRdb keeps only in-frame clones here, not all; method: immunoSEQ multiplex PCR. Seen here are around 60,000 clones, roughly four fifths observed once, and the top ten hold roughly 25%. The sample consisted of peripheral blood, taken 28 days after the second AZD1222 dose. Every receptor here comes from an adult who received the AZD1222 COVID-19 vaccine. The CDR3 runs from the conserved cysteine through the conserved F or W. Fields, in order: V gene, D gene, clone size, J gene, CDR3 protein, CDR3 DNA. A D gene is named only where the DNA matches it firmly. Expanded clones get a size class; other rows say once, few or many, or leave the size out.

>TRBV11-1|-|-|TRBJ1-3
CASSLTEGNTIYF
TGTGCCAGCAGCTTAACGGAAGGAAACACCATATATTTT
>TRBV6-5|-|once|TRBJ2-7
CASSSYDISYEQYF
TGTGCCAGCAGTTCCTACGACATATCCTACGAGCAGTACTTC
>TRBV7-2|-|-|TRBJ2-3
CASSFRQSTDTQYF
TGTGCCAGCAGCTTCCGGCAGAGCACAGATACGCAGTATTTT
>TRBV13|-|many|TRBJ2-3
CASSLGVTGSTDTQYF
TGTGCCAGCAGCTTAGGGGTGACAGGAAGCACAGATACGCAGTATTTT
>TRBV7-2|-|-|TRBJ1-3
CASSFSGTSGNTIYF
TGTGCCAGCAGCTTCTCTGGGACGTCTGGAAACACCATATATTTT
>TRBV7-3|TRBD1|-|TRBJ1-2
CASSPGTGLGYTF
TGTGCCAGCAGCCCCGGGACAGGGTTGGGCTACACCTTC
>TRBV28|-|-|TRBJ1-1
CASSPRARARGAFF
TGTGCCAGCAGTCCCCGGGCGAGGGCACGGGGGGCTTTCTTT
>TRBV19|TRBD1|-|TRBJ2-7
CASSKGQGFMSREQYF
TGTGCCAGTAGTAAGGGACAGGGGTTTATGTCGCGGGAGCAGTACTTC
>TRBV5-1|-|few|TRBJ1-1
CASSLNPQGRGTEAFF
TGCGCCAGCAGCTTAAATCCCCAGGGGAGGGGAACTGAAGCTTTCTTT
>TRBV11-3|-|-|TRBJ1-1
CASSLFRDTEAFF
TGTGCCAGCAGCTTATTCCGGGACACTGAAGCTTTCTTT